These T cell receptor beta chains were read from a single sample in a study of T cell repertoires in ileal Crohn's disease. TCRdb's table, derived via immunoSEQ multiplex PCR, lists solely in-frame clones and lacks some. Among fewer than 20,000 clones, just over 85% were seen once, and the ten largest hold roughly 5.5%. The specimen sequenced was ileal tissue. The receptors come from an adult with Crohn's disease. Both conserved end residues are part of each CDR3. D genes are given only for firm matches. The listing skips clone size in some rows; elsewhere it reads once, few, many or a size class.

TRBV4-2	TRBJ2-5	-	-	CASSYERQETQYF	TGTGCCAGCAGCTACGAGCGCCAAGAGACCCAGTACTTC
TRBV7-2	TRBJ2-7	TRBD2	-	CASRLTRLAGGHEQYF	TGTGCCAGCAGACTTACCCGACTAGCGGGAGGGCACGAGCAGTACTTC
TRBV6-1	TRBJ1-5	-	-	CASSESGSNQPQHF	TGTGCCAGCAGTGAATCGGGTAGCAATCAGCCCCAGCATTTT
TRBV6-1	TRBJ2-1	TRBD2	-	CATEGLAGSLNEQFF	TGTGCCACCGAGGGACTAGCGGGGTCTTTGAATGAGCAGTTCTTC
TRBV4-2	TRBJ2-2	-	-	CASSQEGRGGSTGELFF	TGTGCCAGCAGCCAAGAAGGAAGGGGTGGGTCCACCGGGGAGCTGTTTTTT
TRBV30	TRBJ2-3	-	-	CAWCRTALTDTQYF	TGTGCCTGGTGTAGGACAGCCCTCACAGATACGCAGTATTTT
TRBV16	TRBJ2-2	-	-	CASSQWPTGELFF	TGTGCCAGCAGCCAATGGCCCACCGGGGAGCTGTTTTTT
TRBV11-2	TRBJ1-1	TRBD1	few	CASSFMTGTEAFF	TGTGCCAGCAGCTTCATGACAGGGACTGAAGCTTTCTTT
TRBV7-9	TRBJ1-1	-	-	CASSLSGEAFF	TGTGCCAGCAGCTTATCGGGTGAAGCTTTCTTT
TRBV6-1	TRBJ2-7	TRBD2	few	CASRVRPGGSYEQYF	TGTGCCAGCAGGGTTCGACCGGGAGGTTCCTACGAGCAGTACTTC
TRBV18	TRBJ1-2	-	once	CASSPGGEDGYTF	TGTGCCAGCTCACCAGGGGGCGAAGATGGCTACACCTTC
TRBV5-1	TRBJ2-2	-	-	CASSTDRFGLFF	TGCGCCAGCAGCACAGACAGGTTTGGGCTGTTTTTT
TRBV29-1	TRBJ2-3	-	-	CSVGTVADTQYF	TGCAGCGTTGGGACAGTCGCAGATACGCAGTATTTT
TRBV6-5	TRBJ1-2	-	-	CASSYEPTTNYGYTF	TGTGCCAGCAGTTATGAACCGACAACTAACTATGGCTACACCTTC
TRBV29-1	TRBJ2-1	-	-	CSVKTRLDGEQFF	TGCAGCGTTAAAACGAGACTAGATGGTGAGCAGTTCTTC
TRBV27	TRBJ1-5	-	-	CASSARWRNNQPQHF	TGTGCCAGCAGTGCCCGTTGGAGGAATAATCAGCCCCAGCATTTT
TRBV28	TRBJ2-3	TRBD1	-	CASSLGGPGQRSTDTQYF	TGTGCCAGCAGTTTAGGTGGCCCGGGACAGAGAAGCACAGATACGCAGTATTTT
TRBV7-8	TRBJ1-1	TRBD1	-	CASSQSWTGDTEAFF	TGTGCCAGCAGCCAATCATGGACAGGAGACACTGAAGCTTTCTTT
TRBV27	TRBJ2-7	TRBD1	-	CASSSPGTGLPLGQYF	TGTGCCAGCAGTTCCCCGGGGACAGGCCTTCCTTTGGGGCAGTACTTC
TRBV28	TRBJ2-1	-	-	CASSLIESSPYNEQFF	TGTGCCAGCAGTTTAATAGAGTCGTCACCTTACAATGAGCAGTTCTTC
TRBV11-2	TRBJ2-6	TRBD1	-	CASSLGTGVQFGANVLTF	TGTGCCAGCAGCTTAGGGACAGGGGTTCAATTTGGGGCCAACGTCCTGACTTTC
TRBV5-1	TRBJ2-2	-	-	CASSTGQNTGELFF	TGCGCCAGCAGCACGGGACAGAACACCGGGGAGCTGTTTTTT
TRBV2	TRBJ1-1	-	-	CARDSHRDTEAFF	TGTGCCAGAGACAGTCACCGGGACACTGAAGCTTTCTTT
TRBV19	TRBJ2-3	-	once	CASSSPSTDTQYF	TGTGCCAGTAGCTCCCCTAGCACAGATACGCAGTATTTT
TRBV5-4	TRBJ2-5	-	-	CASSLGTPQETQYF	TGTGCCAGCAGCCTGGGCACTCCCCAAGAGACCCAGTACTTC
TRBV19	TRBJ2-1	TRBD2	-	CASSILAEYYNEQFF	TGTGCCAGTAGTATTCTAGCGGAGTATTACAATGAGCAGTTCTTC
TRBV9	TRBJ2-5	TRBD2	-	CASSAKPRLAGVTETQYF	TGTGCCAGCAGCGCAAAGCCCCGACTAGCGGGAGTAACGGAGACCCAGTACTTC
TRBV27	TRBJ2-3	-	-	CASSFKRGTDTQYF	TGTGCCAGCAGTTTCAAGCGGGGCACAGATACGCAGTATTTT
TRBV6-4	TRBJ2-3	-	-	CASSVTGATDTQYF	TGTGCCAGCAGTGTGACGGGAGCTACAGATACGCAGTATTTT
TRBV5-1	TRBJ1-4	-	once	CASSPGQTNEKLFF	TGCGCCAGCAGCCCTGGACAGACTAATGAAAAACTGTTTTTT
TRBV7-6	TRBJ2-2	TRBD2	-	CASTGLAGTGELFF	TGTGCCAGCACCGGACTAGCTGGCACCGGGGAGCTGTTTTTT
TRBV5-1	TRBJ1-5	TRBD1	-	CASSLGWTGSSNQPQHF	TGCGCCAGCAGCTTGGGGTGGACAGGATCAAGCAATCAGCCCCAGCATTTT
TRBV21-1	TRBJ2-7	-	-	CASSKSQWASSTNILYEQYF	TGTGCCAGCAGCAAAAGTCAATGGGCTAGCTCGACCAATATACTCTACGAGCAGTACTTC
TRBV5-1	TRBJ1-1	TRBD1	-	CASSLGQGWTEAFF	TGCGCCAGCAGCTTGGGACAGGGATGGACTGAAGCTTTCTTT
TRBV29-1	TRBJ1-1	-	-	CSVVARANTEAFF	TGCAGCGTTGTAGCCAGGGCGAACACTGAAGCTTTCTTT
TRBV7-9	TRBJ1-3	-	few	CASSSSTGFDLSSGNTIYF	TGTGCCAGCAGCTCCTCGACAGGATTTGACTTGAGCTCTGGAAACACCATATATTTT
TRBV5-1	TRBJ1-2	-	once	CASSRSHTRDLYGYTF	TGCGCCAGCAGCCGCAGTCACACCAGGGATCTATATGGCTACACCTTC
TRBV19	TRBJ1-5	-	few	CASSVGQYNQPQHF	TGTGCCAGTAGTGTTGGACAGTACAATCAGCCCCAGCATTTT
TRBV4-2	TRBJ2-2	-	-	CASSQTRTGELFF	TGTGCCAGCAGCCAAACGCGCACCGGGGAGCTGTTTTTT
TRBV27	TRBJ2-5	TRBD1	-	CASSPQGVGETQYF	TGTGCCAGCAGTCCACAGGGGGTAGGAGAGACCCAGTACTTC
TRBV4-1	TRBJ2-7	TRBD1	once	CASSQVPGTALTYEQYF	TGCGCCAGCAGCCAAGTCCCCGGGACAGCGCTTACCTACGAGCAGTACTTC
TRBV14	TRBJ1-1	-	-	CASAAGHRLNTEAFF	TGTGCCAGCGCAGCTGGGCACCGGCTGAACACTGAAGCTTTCTTT
TRBV4-2	TRBJ1-4	-	once	CASSQEGGTDEKLFF	TGTGCCAGCAGCCAAGAGGGGGGAACGGATGAAAAACTGTTTTTT
TRBV7-9	TRBJ1-5	-	-	CASSFDRLNQPQHF	TGTGCCAGCAGCTTCGACAGGCTGAATCAGCCCCAGCATTTT
TRBV27	TRBJ2-5	-	-	CASRGLQETQYF	TGTGCCAGCAGGGGGCTTCAAGAGACCCAGTACTTC
TRBV19	TRBJ1-2	-	-	CASSIDSRHTNYGYTF	TGTGCCAGTAGTATAGATTCGCGGCACACGAACTATGGCTACACCTTC
TRBV7-9	TRBJ1-2	-	once	CASSPGLFYGYTF	TGTGCCAGCAGCCCGGGACTGTTCTATGGCTACACCTTC
TRBV6-4	TRBJ2-5	-	-	CASSDPFRNSVSWRETQETQYF	TGTGCCAGCAGTGACCCTTTCCGGAATTCCGTGTCGTGGCGGGAAACACAAGAGACCCAGTACTTC
TRBV4-1	TRBJ2-3	TRBD1	-	CASSLGQGGPSTDTQYF	TGCGCCAGCAGCCTGGGACAGGGGGGACCTAGCACAGATACGCAGTATTTT
TRBV30	TRBJ1-3	-	-	CAWSRQAGNTIYF	TGTGCCTGGAGCAGGCAAGCTGGAAACACCATATATTTT
TRBV2	TRBJ1-5	TRBD1	once	CASAGTGAVQPQHF	TGTGCCAGCGCCGGGACAGGGGCAGTTCAGCCCCAGCATTTT
TRBV18	TRBJ1-3	-	-	CASSPMRVRTAHSGNTIYF	TGTGCCAGCTCACCAATGAGGGTTAGGACAGCGCACTCTGGAAACACCATATATTTT
TRBV18	TRBJ2-1	TRBD1	-	CASSPQDRASSYNEQFF	TGTGCCAGCTCACCGCAGGACAGGGCCTCCTCCTACAATGAGCAGTTCTTC
TRBV9	TRBJ1-2	-	-	CASSVSRQGDNYGYTF	TGTGCCAGCAGCGTTTCCCGGCAGGGCGATAACTATGGCTACACCTTC
TRBV29-1	TRBJ1-1	-	-	CSVGGTYTEAFF	TGCAGCGTTGGAGGGACTTACACTGAAGCTTTCTTT
TRBV7-9	TRBJ2-2	TRBD1	once	CASSFRTGGGTGELFF	TGTGCCAGCAGCTTCCGGACAGGGGGAGGTACCGGGGAGCTGTTTTTT
TRBV10-1	TRBJ2-7	TRBD1	-	CASSDQGARGYEQYF	TGCGCCAGCAGTGATCAGGGGGCGCGCGGCTACGAGCAGTACTTC
TRBV27	TRBJ2-2	TRBD2	once	CASIAGGNTGELFF	TGTGCCAGCATAGCGGGAGGGAACACCGGGGAGCTGTTTTTT
TRBV5-1	TRBJ2-3	TRBD2	-	CASTAGGAGTDTQYF	TGCGCCAGCACCGCGGGAGGGGCTGGCACAGATACGCAGTATTTT